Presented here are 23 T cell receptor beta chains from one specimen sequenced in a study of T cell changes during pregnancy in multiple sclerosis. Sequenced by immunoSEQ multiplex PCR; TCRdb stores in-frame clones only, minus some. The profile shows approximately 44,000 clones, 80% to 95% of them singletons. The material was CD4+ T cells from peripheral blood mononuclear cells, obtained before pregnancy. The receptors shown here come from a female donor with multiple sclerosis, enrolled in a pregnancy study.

In nucleotides, the CDR3 is TGTGCCAGCAGCTTAGCGCTGGCAGCCGGAGGAACTGAAGCTTTCTTT. This translates into CASSLALAAGGTEAFF. The chain carries TRBV7-9 and TRBJ1-1; the D is unclear. This CDR3 contains 16 residues. V was pared by 0 bases and J by 5 bases, with 16 bases between. Germline V lookup: CDR1 SEHNR, CDR2 FQNEAQ (reference sequence).

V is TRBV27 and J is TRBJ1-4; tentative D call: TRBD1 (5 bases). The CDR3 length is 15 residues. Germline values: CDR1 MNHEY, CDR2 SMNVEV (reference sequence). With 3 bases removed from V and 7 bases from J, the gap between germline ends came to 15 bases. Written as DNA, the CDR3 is TGTGCCAGCAGTTTCGGGACCGGGAGGGCTGAAAAACTGTTTTTT. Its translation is CASSFGTGRAEKLFF.

For the CDR3, the DNA is TGTGCCTGGAGTGTAGGAGGGGATACGCAGTATTTT. Translating it yields CAWSVGGDTQYF. The chain combines TRBV30 with TRBJ2-3; a possible D gene is TRBD2 (6 bases). The CDR3 is 12 amino acids. Germline values: CDR1 GTSNPN, CDR2 SVGIG (reference sequence). The ends were cut back, 0 bases at V and 6 bases at J, with 7 bases in the middle.

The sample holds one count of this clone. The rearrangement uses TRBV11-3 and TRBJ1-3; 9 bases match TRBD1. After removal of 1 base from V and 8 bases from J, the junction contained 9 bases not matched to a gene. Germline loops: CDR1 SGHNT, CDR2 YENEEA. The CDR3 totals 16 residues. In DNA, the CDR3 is TGTGCCAGCAGCTTAGGGTCCGGGACAGGGAGCGACACCATATATTTT. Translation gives CASSLGSGTGSDTIYF.

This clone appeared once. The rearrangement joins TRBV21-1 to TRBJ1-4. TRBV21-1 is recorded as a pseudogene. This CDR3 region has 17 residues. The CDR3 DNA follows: TGTGCCAGCAGCAAAGCTGCTGTCGAGGCGTCTAATGAAAAACTGTTTTTT. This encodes CASSKAAVEASNEKLFF.

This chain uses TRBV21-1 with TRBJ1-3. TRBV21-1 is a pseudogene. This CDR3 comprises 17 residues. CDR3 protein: CASSKDPRSKYGNTIYF. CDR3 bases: TGTGCCAGCAGCAAAGATCCGAGATCTAAGTATGGAAACACCATATATTTT.

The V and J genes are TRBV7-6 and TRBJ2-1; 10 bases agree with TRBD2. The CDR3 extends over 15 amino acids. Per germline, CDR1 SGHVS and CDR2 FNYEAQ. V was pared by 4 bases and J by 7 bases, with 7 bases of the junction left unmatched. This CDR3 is CASSSSGSFGNEQFF. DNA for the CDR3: TGTGCCAGCAGCTCTAGCGGGAGCTTCGGAAATGAGCAGTTCTTC.

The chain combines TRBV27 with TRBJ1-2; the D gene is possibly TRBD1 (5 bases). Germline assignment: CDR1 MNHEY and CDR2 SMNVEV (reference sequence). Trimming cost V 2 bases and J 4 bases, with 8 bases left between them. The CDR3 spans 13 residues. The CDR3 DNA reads TGTGCCAGCAGTTTAAGGGGTTCCTATGGCTACACCTTC. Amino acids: CASSLRGSYGYTF.

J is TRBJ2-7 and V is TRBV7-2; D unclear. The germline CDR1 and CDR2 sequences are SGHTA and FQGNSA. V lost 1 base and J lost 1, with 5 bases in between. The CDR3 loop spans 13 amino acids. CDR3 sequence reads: CASSLVVSYEQYF. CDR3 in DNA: TGTGCCAGCAGCTTAGTAGTTTCCTACGAGCAGTACTTC.

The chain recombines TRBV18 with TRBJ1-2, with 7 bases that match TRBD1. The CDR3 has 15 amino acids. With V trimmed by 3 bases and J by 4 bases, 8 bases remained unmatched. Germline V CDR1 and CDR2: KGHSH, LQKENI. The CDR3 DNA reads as TGTGCCAGCTCACCCTCCGGGACAGCTTTCTATGGCTACACCTTC. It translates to CASSPSGTAFYGYTF.

CDR3 bases: TGTGCCAGCAGGGGACTAGCGGGAGGGCTTAACACCGGGGAGCTGTTTTTT. It yields the protein CASRGLAGGLNTGELFF. The chain combines TRBV2 with TRBJ2-2, with TRBD2 matching over 16 bases. With 6 bases clipped from V and 2 bases from J, the junction kept 3 bases outside the gene matches. CDR1 and CDR2 from the germline V gene are SNHLY and FYNNEI. The CDR3 consists of 17 residues.

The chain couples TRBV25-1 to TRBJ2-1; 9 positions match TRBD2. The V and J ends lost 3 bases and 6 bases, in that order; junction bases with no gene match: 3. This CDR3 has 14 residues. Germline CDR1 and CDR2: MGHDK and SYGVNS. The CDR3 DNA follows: TGTGCCAGCAGTGATAGCGGGGGAACCAATGAGCAGTTCTTC. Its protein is CASSDSGGTNEQFF.

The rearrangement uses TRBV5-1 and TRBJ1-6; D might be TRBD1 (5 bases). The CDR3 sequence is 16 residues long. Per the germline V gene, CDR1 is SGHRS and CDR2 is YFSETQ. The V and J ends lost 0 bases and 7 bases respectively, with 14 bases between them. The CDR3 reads CASSLAPAGDNSPLHF. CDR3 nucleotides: TGCGCCAGCAGCTTGGCCCCGGCGGGGGACAATTCACCCCTCCACTTT.

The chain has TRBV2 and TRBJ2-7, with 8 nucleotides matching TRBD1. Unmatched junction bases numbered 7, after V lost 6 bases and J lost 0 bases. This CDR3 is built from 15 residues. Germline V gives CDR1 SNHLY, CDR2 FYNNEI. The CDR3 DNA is TGTGCCAGCAGCGAGGCAGGGACAGGCTCCTACGAGCAGTACTTC. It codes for CASSEAGTGSYEQYF.

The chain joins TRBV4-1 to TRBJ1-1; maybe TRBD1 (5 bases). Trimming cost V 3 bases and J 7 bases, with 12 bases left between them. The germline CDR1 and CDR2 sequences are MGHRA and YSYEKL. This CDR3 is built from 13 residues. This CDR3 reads CASSHEPDSEAFF. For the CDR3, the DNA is TGCGCCAGCAGCCATGAACCCGACAGTGAAGCTTTCTTT.

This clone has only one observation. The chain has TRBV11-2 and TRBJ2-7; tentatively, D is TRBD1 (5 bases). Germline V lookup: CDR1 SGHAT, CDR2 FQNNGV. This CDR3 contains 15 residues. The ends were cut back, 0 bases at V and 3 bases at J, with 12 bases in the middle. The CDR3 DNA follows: TGTGCCAGCAGCTTAGATATAGGGGCCTACTACGAGCAGTACTTC. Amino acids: CASSLDIGAYYEQYF.

In DNA, the CDR3 is TGTGCCAGTAGTAGGGACAGGGGGTACAATGAGCAGTTCTTC. Its protein is CASSRDRGYNEQFF. The chain has TRBV19 and TRBJ2-1, with 11 bases matching TRBD1. The V and J ends lost 4 bases and 4 bases, in that order; junction bases with no gene match: 0. The CDR3 covers 14 residues. Germline loops: CDR1 LNHDA, CDR2 SQIVND (reference sequence).

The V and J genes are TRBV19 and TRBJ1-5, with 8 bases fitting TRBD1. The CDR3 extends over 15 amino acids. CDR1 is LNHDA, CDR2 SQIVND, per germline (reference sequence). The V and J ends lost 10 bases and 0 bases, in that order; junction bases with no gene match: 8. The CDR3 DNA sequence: TGTGCCACCCGACAGGGGATGGGTAGCAATCAGCCCCAGCATTTT. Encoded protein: CATRQGMGSNQPQHF.

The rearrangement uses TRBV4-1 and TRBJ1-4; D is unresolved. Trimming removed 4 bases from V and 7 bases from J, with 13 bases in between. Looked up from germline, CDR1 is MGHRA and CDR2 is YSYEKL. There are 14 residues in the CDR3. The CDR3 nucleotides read TGCGCCAGCAGCCTACTCCCTCGGGGTGAAAAACTGTTTTTT. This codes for CASSLLPRGEKLFF.

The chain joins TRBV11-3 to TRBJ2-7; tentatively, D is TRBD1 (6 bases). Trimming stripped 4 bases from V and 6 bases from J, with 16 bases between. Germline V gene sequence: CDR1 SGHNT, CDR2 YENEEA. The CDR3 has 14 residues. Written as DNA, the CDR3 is TGTGCCAGCAGCTCCGGGACACCTGGGAGCGAGCAGTACTTC. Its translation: CASSSGTPGSEQYF.

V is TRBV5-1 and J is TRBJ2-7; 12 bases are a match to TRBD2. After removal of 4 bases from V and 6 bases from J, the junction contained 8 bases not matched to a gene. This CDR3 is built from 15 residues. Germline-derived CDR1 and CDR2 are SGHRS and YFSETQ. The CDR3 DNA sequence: TGCGCCAGCAGCCCCCTAGCGGGAGGGTTGGGCGAGCAGTACTTC. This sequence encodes CASSPLAGGLGEQYF.

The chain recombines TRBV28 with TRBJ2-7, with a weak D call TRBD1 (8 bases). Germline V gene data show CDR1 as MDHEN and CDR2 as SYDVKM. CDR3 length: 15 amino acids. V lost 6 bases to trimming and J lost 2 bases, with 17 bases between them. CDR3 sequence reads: CASRGGAGGAYEQYF. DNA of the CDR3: TGTGCCAGCAGGGGGGGGGCAGGGGGCGCCTACGAGCAGTACTTC.

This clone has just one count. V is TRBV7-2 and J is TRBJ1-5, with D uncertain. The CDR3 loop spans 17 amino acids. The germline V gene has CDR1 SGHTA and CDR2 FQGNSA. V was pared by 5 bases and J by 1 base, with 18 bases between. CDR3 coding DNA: TGTGCCAGCAGCCCGAACCGCCCAACAGCAAGCAATCAGCCCCAGCATTTT. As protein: CASSPNRPTASNQPQHF.